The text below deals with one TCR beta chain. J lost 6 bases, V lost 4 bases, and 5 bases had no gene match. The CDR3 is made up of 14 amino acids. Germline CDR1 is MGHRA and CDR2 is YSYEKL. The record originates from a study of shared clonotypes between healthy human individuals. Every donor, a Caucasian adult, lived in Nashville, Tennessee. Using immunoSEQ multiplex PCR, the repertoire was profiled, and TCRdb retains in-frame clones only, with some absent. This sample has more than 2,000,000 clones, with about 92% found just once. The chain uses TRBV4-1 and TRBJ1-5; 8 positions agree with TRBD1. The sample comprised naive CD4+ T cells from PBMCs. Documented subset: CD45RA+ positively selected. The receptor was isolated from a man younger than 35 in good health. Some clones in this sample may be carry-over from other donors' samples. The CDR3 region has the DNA TGCGCCAGCAGCCCCACAGGGGGAGCTCAGCCCCAGCATTTT. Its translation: CASSPTGGAQPQHF.